This TCR beta chain appears in the sequencing data of a study of molecular identifiers for immune sequencing clone quantification. Study-wide points: Naive cells had under 1% of molecules in clones above 20 RNA copies, effectors over 99%. Spiked TCR RNA from one Jurkat cell reportedly showed up when mixed among one million naive cells.

Points on this clonotype: Its antigen remains unidentified. Germline is not matched at one junction end, which may reflect a read error.

Germline CDR1 reads LGHNA; CDR2 reads YSLEER. The CDR3 is 14 residues long. A single record per CDR3 protein comes from TCRdb applying MiXCR to the PCR reads. The table includes 400,000 to 600,000 distinct CDR3 sequences, less than 30% detected once. Sequenced input: naive CD8+ T cells from blood, with Jurkat cell RNA spiked in. Specified subset: FACS-sorted CD8+CD4-CCR7+CD45RA+ naive T cells. The TCR originated in a human donor in good health. Some libraries in this study had Jurkat cell RNA spiked in. The chain combines TRBV4-3 with TRBJ1-4; no reliable D call. CDR3: CASRHGPVGEKLIF. CDR3 sequence (DNA): TGCGCCAGCAGACATGGACCTGTTGGGGAAAAACTGATTTTT.